The source of this T cell receptor beta chain is a study of T cells in Graves' hyperthyroidism and ophthalmopathy. The CDR3 regions of TCR beta were amplified from RNA transcripts. First-round RT-PCR of the TCR CDR3 relied on the HTBI primer set. TCRdb re-called the multiplex PCR reads through MiXCR, storing one row per CDR3 protein. This table has 600,000 to 750,000 distinct CDR3 sequences, around a sixth appearing once. This clonotype was detected many times. This CDR3 has 15 residues. V gave up 2 bases and J gave up 1 base, with 11 bases separating them. Germline V CDR1 and CDR2: ENHRY, SYGVKD. The rearrangement joins TRBV10-3 to TRBJ1-1, with D uncertain. The sequence was obtained from a man aged 45-65 years with Graves' hyperthyroidism. The sequencing input was blood. CDR3 DNA sequence: TGTGCCATCAGTGAGGGCCGGGGTCCGAACACTGAAGCTTTCTTT. Amino acid sequence: CAISEGRGPNTEAFF.